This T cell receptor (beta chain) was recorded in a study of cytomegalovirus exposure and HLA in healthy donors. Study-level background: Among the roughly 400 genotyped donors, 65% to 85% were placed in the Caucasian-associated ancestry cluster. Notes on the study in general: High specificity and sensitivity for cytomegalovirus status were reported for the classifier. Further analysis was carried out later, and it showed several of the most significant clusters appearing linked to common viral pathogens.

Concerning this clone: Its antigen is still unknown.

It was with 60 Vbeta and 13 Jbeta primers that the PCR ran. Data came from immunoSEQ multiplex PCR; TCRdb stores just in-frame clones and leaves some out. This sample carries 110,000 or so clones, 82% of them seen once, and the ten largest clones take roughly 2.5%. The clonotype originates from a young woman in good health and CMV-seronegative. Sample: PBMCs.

CDR3 amino acids: CATGVTNEKLFF. DNA for the CDR3: TGTGCCACCGGGGTAACTAATGAAAAACTGTTTTTT. J is TRBJ1-4 and V is TRBV27; D not resolved. V was clipped by 10 bases and J by 1 base, with 7 bases between them. The CDR3 loop spans 12 amino acids. Germline V CDR1 and CDR2: MNHEY, SMNVEV (reference sequence).